The 29 T cell receptor beta chains given below trace back to one sample, sequenced in a study of T cell changes during pregnancy in multiple sclerosis. Using immunoSEQ multiplex PCR, the repertoire was profiled, and TCRdb retains in-frame clones only, with some absent. Of 85,000 to 120,000 clones listed, around 90% are singletons. The sequenced sample was peripheral blood, obtained after pregnancy. The receptors were gathered from a female donor with multiple sclerosis, enrolled in a pregnancy study.

J is TRBJ2-2 and V is TRBV5-1; 10 bases agree with TRBD2. The junction had 8 bases not matched to a gene; V was cut back by 2 bases and J by 7 bases. The germline V gene has CDR1 SGHRS and CDR2 YFSETQ. The CDR3 loop spans 16 amino acids. CDR3 coding DNA: TGCGCCAGCAGCTTCGGGCTAGCGGGAGTAGACGGGGAGCTGTTTTTT. As protein: CASSFGLAGVDGELFF.

The chain combines TRBV6-1 with TRBJ2-5, with a tentative D call TRBD2 (6 bases). Trimming removed 6 bases from V and 2 bases from J, with 13 bases in between. Per the germline V gene, CDR1 is MNHNS and CDR2 is SASEGT. CDR3 size: 14 residues. CDR3 coding DNA: TGTGCCAGCAGGCGGGATTTACGACAAGAGACCCAGTACTTC. It yields the protein CASRRDLRQETQYF.

This chain uses TRBV5-1 with TRBJ2-3, with TRBD2 matching over 10 bases. Germline-derived CDR1 and CDR2 are SGHRS and YFSETQ. The CDR3 runs to 16 residues. Germline trimming cut 1 base from V and 1 base from J; bases unmatched to any gene: 3. CDR3 sequence (DNA): TGCGCCAGCAGCTTGACGGGGACTAGCGGCACAGATACGCAGTATTTT. Translating it yields CASSLTGTSGTDTQYF.

The rearrangement joins TRBV5-4 to TRBJ1-1; D uncertain. Germline V gene lookup returns CDR1 SGHNT and CDR2 YYREEE (reference sequence). V shed 1 base and J shed 8 bases, with 12 bases lying between them. CDR3 length equals 13 residues. The CDR3 loop is CASSLRRETEAFF. DNA of the CDR3: TGTGCCAGCAGCTTGCGGCGCGAGACAGAAGCTTTCTTT.

This chain uses TRBV4-1 with TRBJ2-5; D is ambiguous. CDR3 size: 14 residues. Germline V gives CDR1 MGHRA, CDR2 YSYEKL. Trimming stripped 0 bases from V and 0 bases from J, with 5 bases between. CDR3 nucleotides: TGCGCCAGCAGCCAAGATCTGTACCAAGAGACCCAGTACTTC. It translates to CASSQDLYQETQYF.

The J gene is TRBJ1-2, the V gene TRBV6-6, with TRBD1 as a possible D gene (5 bases). The germline V gene encodes CDR1 MNHNY and CDR2 SVGAGI (reference sequence). Trimming shortened V by 0 bases and J by 3 bases, and 11 bases separated the two germline ends. CDR3 length: 15 residues. The CDR3 spells CASSYSNRRYYGYTF. CDR3 bases: TGTGCCAGCAGTTACTCGAACAGGCGCTACTATGGCTACACCTTC.

The genes are TRBV5-4 and TRBJ1-1, with D possibly matching TRBD1 (5 bases). Trimming stripped 4 bases from V and 1 base from J, with 14 bases between. The CDR3 has 15 residues. Germline V gives CDR1 SGHNT, CDR2 YYREEE (reference sequence). The CDR3 DNA sequence: TGTGCCAGCAGCCCCGTGAAAGGACAGAACACTGAAGCTTTCTTT. It is translated as CASSPVKGQNTEAFF.

The rearrangement joins TRBV19 to TRBJ2-1, with TRBD1 identical over 8 bases. The CDR3 spans 15 residues. With V trimmed by 6 bases and J by 8 bases, 12 bases remained unmatched. Germline assignment: CDR1 LNHDA and CDR2 SQIVND (reference sequence). The CDR3 is CASRFRDRLSDEQFF. DNA for the CDR3: TGTGCCAGTAGATTCCGGGACAGGCTAAGCGATGAGCAGTTCTTC.

A single count supports this clone. The chain has TRBV5-1 and TRBJ2-3; 9 bases line up with TRBD2. Looked up from germline, CDR1 is SGHRS and CDR2 is YFSETQ. The ends lost 4 bases at V and 5 bases at J; junction bases unmatched: 11. This CDR3 comprises 16 residues. CDR3 coding DNA: TGCGCCAGCAGCCGGGGCCAGCGGGGGGCCGGAGATACGCAGTATTTT. This codes for CASSRGQRGAGDTQYF.

This sequence joins TRBV6-5 and TRBJ1-1; 7 nucleotides align to TRBD1. The CDR3 extends over 14 amino acids. Germline V CDR1 and CDR2: MNHEY, SVGAGI. Unmatched junction bases numbered 10, after V lost 6 bases and J lost 6 bases. This CDR3 is CASRPVQGLAEAFF. The CDR3 bases are TGTGCCAGCAGACCTGTACAGGGGTTAGCTGAAGCTTTCTTT.

The chain uses TRBV28 and TRBJ2-7; D possibly corresponds to TRBD1 (5 bases). The germline V gene encodes CDR1 MDHEN and CDR2 SYDVKM. The CDR3 is 13 amino acids. Trimming took off 2 bases at V and 5 bases at J, with 10 bases between the two ends. This chain's CDR3 is CASSLDWGHEQYF. Here the CDR3 DNA reads TGTGCCAGCAGTTTAGACTGGGGCCACGAGCAGTACTTC.

This chain uses TRBV7-6 with TRBJ2-5, with TRBD2 matching over 7 bases. The J segment lost 1 base and the V segment lost 8 bases, leaving 4 bases of the junction unmatched. The CDR3 is made up of 13 amino acids. CDR1 SGHVS and CDR2 FNYEAQ come from the germline V gene. The CDR3 sequence: CASGEGPQETQYF. The CDR3 DNA reads as TGTGCCAGCGGGGAGGGACCCCAAGAGACCCAGTACTTC. Full variable domain (remainder filled in from reference TRBV7-6 and TRBJ2-5): GAGVSQSPRYKVTKRGQDVALRCDPISGHVSLYWYRQALGQGPEFLTYFNYEAQQDKSGLPNDRFSAERPEGSISTLTIQRTEQRDSAMYRCASGEGPQETQYFGPGTRLLVL.

The CDR3 reads CASSTRQGDNEKLFF. The CDR3 bases are TGTGCCAGCAGCACCCGACAGGGAGATAATGAAAAACTGTTTTTT. V is TRBV9 and J is TRBJ1-4, with 7 bases lining up with TRBD1. The CDR3 sequence is 15 residues long. Germline V gives CDR1 SGDLS, CDR2 YYNGEE. Trimming cost V 4 bases and J 4 bases; bases outside gene matches: 7.

The rearrangement links TRBV2 to TRBJ2-2, with 8 bases lining up with TRBD1. CDR1 SNHLY and CDR2 FYNNEI come from the germline V gene. This CDR3 has 15 residues. The junction had 2 bases not matched to a gene; V was cut back by 4 bases and J by 1 base. The CDR3 region has the DNA TGTGCCAGCAGTGTAGGACAGGGGAACACCGGGGAGCTGTTTTTT. Translated: CASSVGQGNTGELFF.

This clone was counted a single time. The CDR3 sequence is CASRPRGAPETQYF. The CDR3, as DNA: TGTGCCAGCAGACCTCGGGGGGCCCCAGAGACCCAGTACTTC. The V and J genes are TRBV7-8 and TRBJ2-5; tentative D call: TRBD2 (7 bases). This CDR3 region has 14 residues. Germline CDR1 reads SGHVS; CDR2 reads FQNEAQ. V was cut by 6 bases and J by 4 bases, with 15 bases left in between.

The V call is TRBV10-3, the J call TRBJ1-1; 9 nucleotides line up with TRBD1. The CDR3 has 17 amino acids. With 3 bases clipped from V and 0 bases from J, the junction kept 8 bases outside the gene matches. Germline V gene sequence: CDR1 ENHRY, CDR2 SYGVKD. CDR3 residues: CAISDPGQGFMNTEAFF. In nucleotides, the CDR3 is TGTGCCATCAGTGATCCGGGACAGGGTTTTATGAACACTGAAGCTTTCTTT.

The chain is built from TRBV11-2 and TRBJ1-1; D gene uncertain. Per germline, CDR1 SGHAT and CDR2 FQNNGV. This CDR3 has 13 residues. Between the trimmed V and J ends, which lost 2 bases and 1 base, there was a span of 5 bases. The CDR3 DNA follows: TGTGCCAGCAGCTTACCAGAGAACACTGAAGCTTTCTTT. Translated: CASSLPENTEAFF.

V usage is TRBV4-1 and J usage is TRBJ1-4; D gene ambiguous. V was shortened by 4 bases and J by 5 bases, with 8 bases between the two germline ends. CDR3 length: 13 amino acids. Germline lookup yields CDR1 MGHRA and CDR2 YSYEKL. CDR3 amino acids: CASSRVQNEKLFF. The CDR3 DNA sequence: TGCGCCAGCAGCCGGGTACAGAATGAAAAACTGTTTTTT.

The J gene is TRBJ2-3, the V gene TRBV15; 10 nucleotides agree with TRBD1. After removal of 8 bases from V and 3 bases from J, the junction contained 8 bases not matched to a gene. The CDR3 covers 15 residues. Per the germline V gene, CDR1 is LNHNV and CDR2 is YYDKDF (reference sequence). This chain's CDR3 is CATQGQGPGTDTQYF. The CDR3 nucleotides read TGTGCCACCCAGGGACAGGGGCCGGGGACAGATACGCAGTATTTT.

V usage is TRBV9 and J usage is TRBJ2-1, with D possibly matching TRBD1 (6 bases). In germline, CDR1 is SGDLS, CDR2 YYNGEE. The CDR3 spans 15 residues. Trimming cost V 4 bases and J 4 bases, with 15 bases left between them. CDR3: CASSFYPGQYNEQFF. The CDR3, as DNA: TGTGCCAGCAGCTTTTACCCCGGACAGTACAATGAGCAGTTCTTC. The full variable domain, completed using reference TRBV9 and TRBJ2-1, is DSGVTQTPKHLITATGQRVTLRCSPRSGDLSVYWYQQSLDQGLQFLIQYYNGEERAKGNILERFSAQQFPDLHSELNLSSLELGDSALYFCASSFYPGQYNEQFFGPGTRLTVL.

This rearrangement joins TRBV27 to TRBJ2-7; no reliable D call. The CDR3 runs to 14 residues. From germline, CDR1 is MNHEY and CDR2 SMNVEV (reference sequence). Trimming took off 0 bases at V and 1 base at J, with 7 bases between the two ends. The DNA for the CDR3 is TGTGCCAGCAGTTTATCTTACAGTTCCTACGAGCAGTACTTC. Translation: CASSLSYSSYEQYF.

This clone was seen a single time. This chain joins TRBV7-2 and TRBJ1-1, with D uncertain. This CDR3 has 14 amino acids. Between the trimmed V and J ends, which lost 3 bases and 1 base, there was a span of 9 bases. Looked up from germline, CDR1 is SGHTA and CDR2 is FQGNSA. CDR3 DNA: TGTGCCAGCAGCTTCCTTCGGTCGAACACTGAAGCTTTCTTT. Its translation is CASSFLRSNTEAFF.

Written as DNA, the CDR3 is TGTGCCAGCACAAAAGGACAGGGGAACATTCAGTACTTC. Its protein product is CASTKGQGNIQYF. The chain is built from TRBV2 and TRBJ2-4, with TRBD1 identical over 9 bases. Germline V lookup: CDR1 SNHLY, CDR2 FYNNEI. With V trimmed by 7 bases and J by 7 bases, 5 bases remained unmatched. The CDR3 length is 13 residues.

The table lists this clone with a count of one. The chain couples TRBV5-1 to TRBJ1-2; 8 positions agree with TRBD1. The CDR3 covers 16 residues. The J segment lost 5 bases and the V segment lost 0 bases, leaving 9 bases of the junction unmatched. Germline assignment: CDR1 SGHRS and CDR2 YFSETQ. The CDR3 here is CASSLGVGQVIYGYTF. The CDR3 region has the DNA TGCGCCAGCAGCTTGGGAGTGGGACAGGTTATTTATGGCTACACCTTC.

V is TRBV5-4 and J is TRBJ1-1; the D gene is possibly TRBD1 (5 bases). V was pared by 3 bases and J by 4 bases, with 19 bases between. Germline V gene lookup returns CDR1 SGHNT and CDR2 YYREEE (reference sequence). CDR3 length equals 16 residues. CDR3 amino acids: CASSSALGRGRTEAFF. DNA for the CDR3: TGTGCCAGCAGCTCCGCCTTGGGGCGAGGTCGCACTGAAGCTTTCTTT.

V gene TRBV27 combines with J gene TRBJ2-7, with a weak D call TRBD1 (5 bases). The CDR3 spans 13 residues. Trimming pared 6 bases from V and 2 bases from J, leaving 11 bases between. Germline CDR1 MNHEY, CDR2 SMNVEV (reference sequence). The CDR3 is CASRYTGAYEQYF. The CDR3 DNA sequence: TGTGCCAGCAGATATACAGGAGCCTACGAGCAGTACTTC.

This clone was counted a few times. In DNA, the CDR3 is TGTGCCAGCAGCCTGTTCGACAGGGTGGGTACCTATGGCTACACCTTC. It codes for CASSLFDRVGTYGYTF. This chain joins TRBV9 and TRBJ1-2, with TRBD1 matching over 7 bases. Germline loops: CDR1 SGDLS, CDR2 YYNGEE. Trimming removed 4 bases from V and 4 bases from J; junction bases left unmatched: 13. CDR3 length: 16 amino acids.

The genes are TRBV6-1 and TRBJ1-4; 8 nucleotides align to TRBD1. The CDR3 is 14 residues long. The junction had 4 bases not matched to a gene; V was cut back by 5 bases and J by 5 bases. Germline CDR1 and CDR2: MNHNS and SASEGT. The CDR3 nucleotides read TGTGCCAGCAGTCCAGGGGGCGGGAATGAAAAACTGTTTTTT. Translated: CASSPGGGNEKLFF.

J is TRBJ1-5 and V is TRBV18; perhaps TRBD1 as D (6 bases). CDR3 size: 15 residues. Trimming shortened V by 5 bases and J by 1 base, and 12 bases separated the two germline ends. In germline, CDR1 is KGHSH, CDR2 LQKENI. This CDR3 reads CASSSSGASNQPQHF. The CDR3 DNA is TGTGCCAGCTCATCCTCAGGGGCCAGCAATCAGCCCCAGCATTTT.